The next 6 T cell receptor beta chains were all read from a single sample in a study of T cell responses to AZD1222 COVID-19 vaccine (dated by TCRdb to about 2021). Library creation used the immunoSEQ multiplex PCR assay. Held by TCRdb, this immuneACCESS table contains in-frame sequences only and omits some clones. Under half of the omission traces to an unresolved V gene where checked; the cause of the rest is unknown. Across this sample there are under 95,000 clones, with roughly 87% seen only once. Of the sample, roughly 11% falls within the top ten clones. The sample's time point label, in plain terms: about 28 days (+/-7) after the second vaccine dose. Sample: peripheral blood, taken 28 days after the second AZD1222 dose. The receptors stem from an adult who received the AZD1222 COVID-19 vaccine.

The V and J genes are TRBV7-2 and TRBJ2-2, with 7 bases matching TRBD2. The germline gives CDR1 SGHTA, CDR2 FQGNSA. The CDR3 length is 15 residues. Losses at the gene ends were 5 bases for V and 3 bases for J; bases not matched to a gene: 6. The CDR3 sequence: CASSPDSGYTGELFF. CDR3 DNA sequence: TGTGCCAGCAGCCCAGATAGCGGGTACACCGGGGAGCTGTTTTTT.

This chain links TRBV29-1 with TRBJ2-3; possibly TRBD2 for D (6 bases). Germline loops: CDR1 SQVTM, CDR2 ANQGSEA. This CDR3 has 17 residues. Trimming removed 1 base from V and 3 bases from J, with 20 bases in between. The CDR3: CSVEVGGRDWGTDTQYF. DNA of the CDR3: TGCAGCGTTGAAGTAGGAGGACGGGACTGGGGAACAGATACGCAGTATTTT.

The chain employs TRBV5-8 and TRBJ2-3; possibly TRBD2 for D (7 bases). This CDR3 has 15 amino acids. Germline CDR1 SGHTS, CDR2 YDEGEE. V was pared by 7 bases and J by 6 bases, with 21 bases between. CDR3 residues: CASPPPGGLRDTQYF. In DNA, the CDR3 is TGTGCCAGCCCCCCCCCGGGGGGCCTACGGGATACGCAGTATTTT.

The chain employs TRBV27 and TRBJ2-1, with 9 bases identical to TRBD2. V lost 3 bases, J lost 4 bases, and 4 bases stayed unmatched. The CDR3 spans 15 residues. CDR1 is MNHEY and CDR2 is SMNVEV in the germline V gene (reference sequence). The DNA for the CDR3 is TGTGCCAGCAGTTTGACGACTAGCGGATACAATGAGCAGTTCTTC. Translating it yields CASSLTTSGYNEQFF.

The rearrangement uses TRBV2 and TRBJ2-3; D call uncertain. V lost 6 bases, J lost 4 bases, and 11 bases lay in between. The CDR3 loop spans 13 amino acids. Germline V gene sequence: CDR1 SNHLY, CDR2 FYNNEI. DNA of the CDR3: TGTGCCAGCAGACTCCTGGGCCCAGATACGCAGTATTTT. This translates into CASRLLGPDTQYF. Using reference TRBV2 and TRBJ2-3 for the parts outside the CDR3, the full variable domain is EPEVTQTPSHQVTQMGQEVILRCVPISNHLYFYWYRQILGQKVEFLVSFYNNEISEKSEIFDDQFSVERPDGSNFTLKIRSTKLEDSAMYFCASRLLGPDTQYFGPGTRLTVL.

V and J are TRBV5-8 and TRBJ1-5, with 7 bases matching TRBD1. Germline loops: CDR1 SGHTS, CDR2 YDEGEE. J was trimmed by 0 bases and V by 3 bases; bases with no gene match: 9. CDR3 length equals 17 residues. The CDR3: CASSWIGQDHSNQPQHF. The DNA of the CDR3 is TGTGCCAGCAGCTGGATAGGACAGGACCATAGCAATCAGCCCCAGCATTTT.